The entry below gives a single TCR beta chain sequence along with its context. Antigen specificity is unknown. Patients had blood sampled at baseline and again on cycle 4 day 1 and cycle 7 day 1. Profiling relied on immunoSEQ multiplex PCR, and the TCRdb table lists in-frame clones only, not all of them. The sample has tens of thousands of clones, 94% seen once. The data originate from a study of OX40 agonist ivuxolimab in advanced cancers. Study as a whole: Patients with prior anti-PD-1, anti-PD-L1 or anti-CTLA-4 therapy were eligible; 40% had some. There were three patients with partial responses, one having hepatocellular carcinoma and two cutaneous melanoma.

Study observations and caveats: Normalized T-cell clonal expansion was also low in some nonresponders.

The clonotype comes from an adult with an advanced solid tumor such as melanoma, head and neck, liver or kidney cancer. The specimen comprised CD4+ or CD8+ T cells sorted from blood, sampled in a trial of the OX40 agonist ivuxolimab.

CDR3 DNA: TGCGCCAGCCCGGTATCGGACATTAAAAACATTCAGTACTTC. Amino acids: CASPVSDIKNIQYF. J is TRBJ2-4 and V is TRBV10-1; tentatively, D is TRBD1 (5 bases). The V end lost 8 bases, the J end lost 4 bases, and 15 bases lay between the germline ends. Germline lookup yields CDR1 WNHNN and CDR2 SYGVQD (reference sequence). This CDR3 contains 14 residues.